This T cell receptor beta chain was recovered during a study of regulatory T cells in long-lasting Graves disease. For TCR beta, libraries came from iRepertoire HTBI primers and Arm-PCR of CDR3 regions. TCRdb analysed the multiplex PCR reads with MiXCR anew, one entry per CDR3 protein. The profile shows roughly 560,000 distinct CDR3 sequences, about 16% of them singletons. The ends lost 3 bases at V and 2 bases at J; junction bases unmatched: 3. The CDR3 is made up of 14 amino acids. Germline values: CDR1 SGHRS, CDR2 YFSETQ. This clonotype was observed many times. The time point: newly diagnosed GD, antithyroid drugs for less than 3 months. Construction of the TCR library relied on RNA isolated from PBMCs. These sequences were also reported in another study, on T cells in Graves' hyperthyroidism and ophthalmopathy.

This receptor was taken from a woman aged 40 to 65 with Graves disease. The sample in question was peripheral blood mononuclear cells (PBMCs), obtained at new diagnosis, from a patient treated with antithyroid drugs. The chain uses TRBV5-1 and TRBJ2-3; TRBD1 agrees at 7 bases. In DNA, the CDR3 is TGCGCCAGCAGCTCAGGACAGGTCACAGATACGCAGTATTTT. Its translation is CASSSGQVTDTQYF.